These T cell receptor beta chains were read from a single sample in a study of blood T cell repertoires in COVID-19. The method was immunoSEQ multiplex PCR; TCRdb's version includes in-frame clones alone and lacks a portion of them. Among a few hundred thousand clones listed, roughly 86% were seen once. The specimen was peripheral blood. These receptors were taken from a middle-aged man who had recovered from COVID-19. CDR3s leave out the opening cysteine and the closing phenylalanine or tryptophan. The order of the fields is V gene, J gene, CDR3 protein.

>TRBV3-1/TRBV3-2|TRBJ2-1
ASSLGQVSNEQF
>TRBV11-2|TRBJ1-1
ASVSRLNTEAF
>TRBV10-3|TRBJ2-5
AISSPSANLAGGSGETQY
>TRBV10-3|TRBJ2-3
AISSETADTQY
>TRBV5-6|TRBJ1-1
ASSLIPSGFTEAF
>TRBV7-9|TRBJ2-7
ASSLAGGTASGEQY
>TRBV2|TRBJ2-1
ASSERGLMLFRSYNEQF
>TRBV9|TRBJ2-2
ASSRAVTGELF
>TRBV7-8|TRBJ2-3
ASSSALAGKADTQY
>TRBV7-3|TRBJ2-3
ASSLMTSRGTGDTQY
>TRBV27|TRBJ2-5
ASSLRGLETQY
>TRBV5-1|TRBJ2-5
ASSLVRFAVGETQY
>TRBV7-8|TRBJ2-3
ASSLARGSLSTDTQY
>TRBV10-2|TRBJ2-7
ASRATGTSYEQY
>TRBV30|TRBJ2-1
AWNTGDSYNEQF
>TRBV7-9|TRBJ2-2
ASSSLIGELF
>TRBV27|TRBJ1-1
ASSLISRGNTEAF
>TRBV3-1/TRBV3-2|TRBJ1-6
ASSQDGVGRSPLH
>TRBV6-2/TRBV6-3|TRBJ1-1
ASSYRGGEAF